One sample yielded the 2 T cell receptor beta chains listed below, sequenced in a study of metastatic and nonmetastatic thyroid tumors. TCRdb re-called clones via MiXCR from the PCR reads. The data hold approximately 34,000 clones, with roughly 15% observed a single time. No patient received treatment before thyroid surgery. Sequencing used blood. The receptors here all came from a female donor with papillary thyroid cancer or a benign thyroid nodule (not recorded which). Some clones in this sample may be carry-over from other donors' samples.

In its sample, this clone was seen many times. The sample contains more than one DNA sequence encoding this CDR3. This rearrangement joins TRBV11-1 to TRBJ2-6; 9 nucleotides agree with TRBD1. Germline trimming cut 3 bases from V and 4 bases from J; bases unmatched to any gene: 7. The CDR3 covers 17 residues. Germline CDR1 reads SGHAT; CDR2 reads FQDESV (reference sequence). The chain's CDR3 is CASSFSGQGAGANVLTF. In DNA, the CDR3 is TGTGCCAGCAGCTTTTCGGGACAGGGTGCCGGGGCCAACGTCCTGACTTTC.

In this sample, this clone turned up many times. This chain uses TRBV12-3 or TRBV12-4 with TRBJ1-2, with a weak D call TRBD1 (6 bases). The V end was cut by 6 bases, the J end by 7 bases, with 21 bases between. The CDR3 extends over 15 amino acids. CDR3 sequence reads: CASSPRQGQMAGYTF. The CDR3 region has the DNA TGTGCCAGCAGCCCCCGCCAGGGACAAATGGCTGGCTACACCTTC.